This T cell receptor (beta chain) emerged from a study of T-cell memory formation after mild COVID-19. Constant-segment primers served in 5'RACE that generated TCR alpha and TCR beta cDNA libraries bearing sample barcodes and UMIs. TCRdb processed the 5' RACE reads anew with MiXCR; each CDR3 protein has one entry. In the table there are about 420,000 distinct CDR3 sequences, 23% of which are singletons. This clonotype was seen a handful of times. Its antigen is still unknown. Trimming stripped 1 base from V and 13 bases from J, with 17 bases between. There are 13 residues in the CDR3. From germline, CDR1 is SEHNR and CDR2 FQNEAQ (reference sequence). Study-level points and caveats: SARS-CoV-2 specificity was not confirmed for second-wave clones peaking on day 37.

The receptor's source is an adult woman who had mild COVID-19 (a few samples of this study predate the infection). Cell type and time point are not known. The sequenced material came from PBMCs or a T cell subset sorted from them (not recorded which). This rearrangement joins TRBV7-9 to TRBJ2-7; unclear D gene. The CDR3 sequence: CASSLDPLPEVYF. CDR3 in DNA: TGTGCCAGCAGCTTAGATCCTCTGCCAGAGGTATACTTC.